The 32 T cell receptor beta chains reported below all come from one sample, sequenced in a study of blood T cell repertoires in COVID-19 (dated by TCRdb to 2018 to 2020). Libraries were constructed by the immunoSEQ multiplex PCR assay. Entries here come from immuneACCESS through TCRdb and include only in-frame sequences with V and J called. Some clones fail to appear in such tables; in the studies checked, an unresolved V gene covers under half of the shortfall, and the cause of the remainder is unknown. This sample has about 120,000 clones in its table, and over 65% of those were observed once. The ten biggest clones cover about 3.9% of the sample. What was sequenced was peripheral blood. Receptors were obtained from a man in his 60s with acute or convalescent COVID-19.

This chain uses TRBV28 with TRBJ2-7; 9 nucleotides agree with TRBD1. With 1 base clipped from V and 4 bases from J, the junction kept 8 bases outside the gene matches. This CDR3 is 16 amino acids long. Germline V lookup: CDR1 MDHEN, CDR2 SYDVKM. CDR3 region: CASSLSGGTGMYEQYF. DNA for the CDR3: TGTGCCAGCAGTTTATCAGGTGGGACAGGGATGTACGAGCAGTACTTC.

The count of this clone is one. The chain couples TRBV19 to TRBJ2-2, with D possibly TRBD2 on 6 matching bases. This CDR3 contains 15 residues. Trimming cost V 5 bases and J 5 bases, with 15 bases left between them. Per the germline V gene, CDR1 is LNHDA and CDR2 is SQIVND (reference sequence). CDR3 nucleotides: TGTGCCAGTAGTCGGTCGGGGGATCCTACCGGGGAGCTGTTTTTT. It translates to CASSRSGDPTGELFF.

The chain couples TRBV12-3 or TRBV12-4 to TRBJ2-2, with D perhaps TRBD1 (6 bases). This CDR3 region has 12 residues. V was trimmed by 5 bases and J by 6 bases, leaving 7 bases between them. For the CDR3, the DNA is TGTGCCAGCAGTCAGGGGTCCGGGGAGCTGTTTTTT. The encoded protein is CASSQGSGELFF.

The chain couples TRBV1 to TRBJ2-1; the table's TRBD1 call for D was not verified on the DNA. TRBV1 is described as a pseudogene. CDR3 size: 15 residues. CDR3 protein: CTSSQARAIGDEQFF. The CDR3 DNA is TGCACCAGCAGCCAGGCCCGGGCTATAGGGGATGAGCAGTTCTTC.

V is TRBV11-3 and J is TRBJ2-1; 7 positions agree with TRBD2. The CDR3 consists of 15 residues. The V gene's germline CDR1 is SGHNT and CDR2 YENEEA. The V segment lost 1 base and the J segment 5 bases; nucleotides outside the gene matches: 5. In nucleotides, the CDR3 is TGTGCCAGCAGCTTAGGGTCGAGCGGGAACAATGAGCAGTTCTTC. Translation gives CASSLGSSGNNEQFF. The whole variable domain, filled in from reference TRBV11-3 and TRBJ2-1, reads EAGVVQSPRYKIIEKKQPVAFWCNPISGHNTLYWYLQNLGQGPELLIRYENEEAVDDSQLPKDRFSAERLKGVDSTLKIQPAELGDSAVYLCASSLGSSGNNEQFFGPGTRLTVL.

Turning to this clone: The identical CDR3 is also encoded by other nucleotide sequences in the sample. V is TRBV28 and J is TRBJ1-2; D not resolved. From germline, CDR1 is MDHEN and CDR2 SYDVKM. There are 13 residues in the CDR3. Trimming took off 6 bases at V and 2 bases at J, with 10 bases between the two ends. This chain's CDR3 is CASSLTGNYGYTF. CDR3 coding DNA: TGTGCCAGCAGCCTAACGGGGAACTATGGCTACACCTTC.

This clone appeared a single time. The V and J genes are TRBV11-3 and TRBJ2-1, with 14 positions matching TRBD2. The CDR3 runs to 15 residues. Germline lookup yields CDR1 SGHNT and CDR2 YENEEA. The V and J ends lost 5 bases and 10 bases, in that order; junction bases with no gene match: 7. CDR3 residues: CASSIGTSGSGEQFF. CDR3 DNA: TGTGCCAGCAGCATAGGGACTAGCGGGAGTGGGGAGCAGTTCTTC.

The V gene is TRBV7-2, the J gene TRBJ2-7; no clear D. V was pared by 1 base and J by 2 bases, with 6 bases between. Germline V CDR1 and CDR2: SGHTA, FQGNSA. CDR3 length: 13 residues. Here the CDR3 reads CASSLESAYEQYF. The DNA of the CDR3 is TGTGCCAGCAGCTTAGAATCCGCCTACGAGCAGTACTTC. The full variable domain, its missing parts supplied by reference TRBV7-2 and TRBJ2-7, is GAGVSQSPSNKVTEKGKDVELRCDPISGHTALYWYRQSLGQGLEFLIYFQGNSAPDKSGLPSDRFSAERTGGSVSTLTIQRTQQEDSAVYLCASSLESAYEQYFGPGTRLTVT.

This chain uses TRBV3-1 (or the pseudogene TRBV3-2) with TRBJ1-2, with a possible D match to TRBD1 (6 bases). Germline assignment: CDR1 LGHDT and CDR2 YNNKEL (reference sequence). The CDR3 spans 15 residues. Trimming pared 1 base from V and 8 bases from J, leaving 17 bases between. CDR3 region: CASSQAVDGGAGYTF. CDR3 sequence (DNA): TGTGCCAGCAGCCAAGCGGTAGATGGGGGCGCAGGCTACACCTTC.

The chain employs TRBV7-3 and TRBJ2-7; TRBD1 matches 8 bases. Germline CDR1 and CDR2: SGHTA and FQGTGA. The CDR3 spans 15 residues. The V gene end was trimmed by 1 base and the J gene end by 2 bases; junction bases not matched to a gene: 4. CDR3 nucleotides: TGTGCCAGCAGCTTAAAGGGGGGACAGGCCTACGAGCAGTACTTC. This translates into CASSLKGGQAYEQYF.

CDR3 amino acids: CASTRTSGKVSYNEQFF. The CDR3 nucleotides read TGTGCCAGTACCCGGACTAGCGGGAAGGTCTCCTACAATGAGCAGTTCTTC. This sequence joins TRBV19 and TRBJ2-1; 12 nucleotides align to TRBD2. CDR1 and CDR2 from the germline V gene are LNHDA and SQIVND (reference sequence). V trimming: 7 bases; J trimming: 0 bases; junction bases outside the gene matches: 7. CDR3 length: 17 residues.

The V call is TRBV7-2, the J call TRBJ2-1, with 11 bases aligning to TRBD2. V was clipped by 5 bases and J by 6 bases; unmatched bases: 3. The CDR3 runs 14 residues. Per germline, CDR1 SGHTA and CDR2 FQGNSA. The DNA for the CDR3 is TGTGCCAGCAGCCCCCTAGCGGGAGGCAATGAGCAGTTCTTC. Its translation: CASSPLAGGNEQFF.

The chain combines TRBV9 with TRBJ2-7; 9 nucleotides agree with TRBD2. Germline CDR1 and CDR2: SGDLS and YYNGEE. Trimming cost V 2 bases and J 3 bases; bases outside gene matches: 6. This CDR3 region has 15 residues. The chain's CDR3 is CASSVSAGGGYEQYF. The CDR3 region has the DNA TGTGCCAGCAGCGTTTCGGCGGGAGGGGGCTACGAGCAGTACTTC.

The chain employs TRBV7-9 and TRBJ1-5, with TRBD1 identical over 8 bases. J lost 4 bases, V lost 8 bases, and 10 bases had no gene match. The CDR3 is 15 residues long. Per germline, CDR1 SEHNR and CDR2 FQNEAQ (reference sequence). The CDR3 nucleotides read TGTGCCAGCTCGGGAACAGGGGGTAGTAATCAGCCCCAGCATTTT. It specifies CASSGTGGSNQPQHF.

This clone occurred a few times. The V gene is TRBV6-6, the J gene TRBJ1-3; 7 bases are a match to TRBD1. Looked up from germline, CDR1 is MNHNY and CDR2 is SVGAGI (reference sequence). CDR3 length: 15 amino acids. The ends lost 4 bases at V and 2 bases at J; junction bases unmatched: 5. The CDR3 bases are TGTGCCAGCAGTTCCCGGGACAGCACTGGAAACACCATATATTTT. This translates into CASSSRDSTGNTIYF.

The chain couples TRBV11-3 to TRBJ2-1; TRBD2 aligns across 8 bases. The V gene end was trimmed by 5 bases and the J gene end by 4 bases; junction bases not matched to a gene: 10. CDR3 length: 16 residues. Germline CDR1 SGHNT, CDR2 YENEEA. For the CDR3, the DNA is TGTGCCAGCAGCCCCGGGGGAGCGGGAGTATACAATGAGCAGTTCTTC. As protein: CASSPGGAGVYNEQFF. Combining the CDR3 with reference TRBV11-3 and TRBJ2-1 gives the whole variable domain EAGVVQSPRYKIIEKKQPVAFWCNPISGHNTLYWYLQNLGQGPELLIRYENEEAVDDSQLPKDRFSAERLKGVDSTLKIQPAELGDSAVYLCASSPGGAGVYNEQFFGPGTRLTVL.

This chain uses TRBV7-6 with TRBJ1-2; 8 positions match TRBD1. CDR1 SGHVS and CDR2 FNYEAQ come from the germline V gene. The J segment lost 4 bases and the V segment lost 5 bases, leaving 9 bases of the junction unmatched. This CDR3 has 15 residues. The CDR3 reads CASSPGTGTSYGYTF. CDR3 coding DNA: TGTGCCAGCAGCCCCGGGACAGGAACCAGCTATGGCTACACCTTC.

This chain connects TRBV5-1 to TRBJ2-7, with 8 bases identical to TRBD1. Germline values: CDR1 SGHRS, CDR2 YFSETQ. V was clipped by 4 bases and J by 0 bases; unmatched bases: 6. The CDR3 totals 15 residues. The CDR3 DNA follows: TGCGCCAGCAGCCAAGGGGACAGGAGCTCCTACGAGCAGTACTTC. Translating it yields CASSQGDRSSYEQYF.

The chain joins TRBV29-1 to TRBJ2-1, with 9 nucleotides matching TRBD1. The CDR3 totals 15 residues. V trimming: 7 bases; J trimming: 5 bases; junction bases outside the gene matches: 12. Germline loops: CDR1 SQVTM, CDR2 ANQGSEA. CDR3 sequence reads: CSGRYRDRVHNEQFF. CDR3 DNA: TGCAGCGGTCGATACCGGGACAGGGTTCACAATGAGCAGTTCTTC.

V usage is TRBV6-4 and J usage is TRBJ1-5; the D is unclear. The CDR3 contains 15 residues. Looked up from germline, CDR1 is MRHNA and CDR2 is SNTAGT. Trimming took off 7 bases at V and 10 bases at J, with 23 bases between the two ends. The CDR3 region is CASTVVSGPASPQHF. Here the CDR3 DNA reads TGTGCCAGCACCGTGGTATCGGGTCCCGCAAGTCCCCAGCATTTT.

The chain recombines TRBV5-1 with TRBJ1-2, with D possibly being TRBD1 (6 bases). CDR3 length: 14 amino acids. The V gene lost 4 bases and the J gene lost 3 bases, with 13 bases spanning the gap. Germline CDR1 is SGHRS and CDR2 is YFSETQ. In nucleotides, the CDR3 is TGCGCCAGCAGCCTTCGGGGGGCTGACTATGGCTACACCTTC. Its translation is CASSLRGADYGYTF.

This clone has more than one count but fewer than ten. The chain has TRBV5-1 and TRBJ1-2; 10 bases match TRBD1. Germline lookup yields CDR1 SGHRS and CDR2 YFSETQ. The V and J ends lost 2 bases and 6 bases, in that order; junction bases with no gene match: 1. The CDR3 is 13 residues long. Written as DNA, the CDR3 is TGCGCCAGCAGCTTTGGACAGGGGGATGGCTACACCTTC. Protein sequence: CASSFGQGDGYTF.

The V gene is TRBV24-1, the J gene TRBJ2-1; 7 nucleotides line up with TRBD2. Germline CDR1 reads KGHDR; CDR2 reads SFDVKD. With V trimmed by 3 bases and J by 10 bases, 11 bases remained unmatched. The CDR3 runs 15 residues. CDR3 loop: CATSDPASGLGEQFF. CDR3 nucleotide sequence: TGTGCCACCAGTGATCCCGCTAGCGGCCTCGGGGAGCAGTTCTTC.

A single count supports this clone. The genes are TRBV25-1 and TRBJ2-1, with TRBD2 identical over 8 bases. This CDR3 has 14 amino acids. The V segment lost 5 bases and the J segment 4 bases; nucleotides outside the gene matches: 4. The V gene's germline CDR1 is MGHDK and CDR2 SYGVNS. CDR3 in amino acids: CASSTSGPYNEQFF. DNA for the CDR3: TGTGCCAGCAGTACTAGCGGACCTTACAATGAGCAGTTCTTC.

The rearrangement links TRBV9 to TRBJ2-1; D not certain. Trimming shortened V by 3 bases and J by 8 bases, and 9 bases separated the two germline ends. The germline V gene has CDR1 SGDLS and CDR2 YYNGEE. The CDR3 is made up of 12 amino acids. This chain's CDR3 is CASSALDDEQFF. In DNA, the CDR3 is TGTGCCAGCAGCGCCTTAGATGATGAGCAGTTCTTC.

This rearrangement joins TRBV7-6 to TRBJ2-3; TRBD2 aligns across 13 bases. Germline CDR1 and CDR2: SGHVS and FNYEAQ. The CDR3 totals 17 residues. J gave up 6 bases and V 6 bases, and 12 bases lay outside the gene matches. The CDR3 here is CASSPDGTSGVGDTQYF. CDR3 DNA: TGTGCCAGCAGTCCAGACGGGACTAGCGGGGTTGGGGATACGCAGTATTTT.

This clone was detected once. The rearrangement links TRBV4-1 to TRBJ2-1; D remains ambiguous. V lost 2 bases and J 7 bases, leaving 6 bases between the germline ends. Germline loops: CDR1 MGHRA, CDR2 YSYEKL. This CDR3 is 12 amino acids long. The CDR3 DNA is TGCGCCAGCAGCCAATCGGGTAATGAGCAGTTCTTC. Translation gives CASSQSGNEQFF.

The J gene is TRBJ1-4, the V gene TRBV28; D might be TRBD1 (5 bases). This CDR3 has 14 amino acids. Per the germline V gene, CDR1 is MDHEN and CDR2 is SYDVKM. Trimming removed 8 bases from V and 7 bases from J, with 17 bases in between. CDR3 nucleotide sequence: TGTGCCAGCCGACCGGGGGGGAAGAGTGAAAAACTGTTTTTT. Translation: CASRPGGKSEKLFF.

The chain combines TRBV9 with TRBJ2-1; TRBD2 is a possible D gene (6 bases). V lost 0 bases and J 7 bases, leaving 11 bases between the germline ends. CDR3 length equals 14 residues. CDR1 and CDR2 from the germline V gene are SGDLS and YYNGEE. The CDR3 sequence is CASSVGSGGNEQFF. CDR3 DNA sequence: TGTGCCAGCAGCGTAGGATCAGGAGGGAATGAGCAGTTCTTC.

The chain joins TRBV4-3 to TRBJ1-6, with D perhaps matching TRBD1 (5 bases). V was clipped by 0 bases and J by 2 bases, with 11 bases between them. Germline V gene data show CDR1 as LGHNA and CDR2 as YSLEER. The CDR3 has 17 amino acids. CDR3 bases: TGCGCCAGCAGCCAAGATTCGTCGGGGGCCTATAATTCACCCCTCCACTTT. Translated, it gives CASSQDSSGAYNSPLHF.

V and J are TRBV4-1 and TRBJ1-5; D perhaps matches TRBD1 (6 bases). The CDR3 sequence is 16 residues long. Trimming shortened V by 0 bases and J by 2 bases, and 11 bases separated the two germline ends. Germline V gene sequence: CDR1 MGHRA, CDR2 YSYEKL. This CDR3 reads CASSQDLHRGNQPQHF. The CDR3 region has the DNA TGCGCCAGCAGCCAAGATCTCCACAGGGGCAATCAGCCCCAGCATTTT.

The V and J genes are TRBV5-3 and TRBJ2-1; 11 nucleotides agree with TRBD2. TRBV5-3 carries the ORF label, with uncertain function. The CDR3 runs to 17 residues. The J segment lost 0 bases and the V segment lost 4 bases, leaving 6 bases of the junction unmatched. The CDR3 region is CARSTRTSGCSYNEQFF. CDR3 DNA: TGTGCCAGAAGCACCAGGACTAGCGGGTGCTCCTACAATGAGCAGTTCTTC.